This T cell receptor beta chain derives from a study of identifying expanded T cells in peripheral blood. Germline V CDR1 and CDR2: GTSNPN, SVGIG (reference sequence). CDR3 length: 13 residues. The trim removed 3 bases at V and 7 bases at J, leaving 7 bases unmatched. Clones were read by immunoSEQ multiplex PCR, and TCRdb kept only the in-frame ones, dropping some. The sample carries about 130,000 clones, approximately 86% recorded once. The TCR was taken from a person aged 18 to 70 in good health. The chain couples TRBV30 to TRBJ1-1, with 8 bases lining up with TRBD1. The sequencing sample was made of blood. CDR3 in DNA: TGTGCCTGGAGCTCGGGACAGGTTGGTGAAGCTTTCTTT. This gives the protein CAWSSGQVGEAFF.